These 15 T cell receptor beta chains came from one sample sequenced in a study of blood T cell repertoires in COVID-19. Repertoires were generated with immunoSEQ multiplex PCR, while TCRdb's copy carries only in-frame clones and drops some. The sample lists roughly 240,000 clones, approximately 89% occurring once. Source material: PBMCs or T cells enriched from blood (not recorded which). The receptors here all came from a woman aged 40 to 50 with acute COVID-19.

The chain uses TRBV5-1 and TRBJ2-2, with 9 bases matching TRBD2. In germline, CDR1 is SGHRS, CDR2 YFSETQ. This CDR3 is 14 amino acids long. Trimming at V came to 3 bases and at J to 5 bases, leaving 2 bases not matched to a gene. The CDR3 region has the DNA TGCGCCAGCAGCTCACTAGCGGGTACCGGGGAGCTGTTTTTT. It specifies CASSSLAGTGELFF.

Only one count was recorded for this clone. V and J are TRBV2 and TRBJ1-6, with TRBD1 matching over 7 bases. Germline lookup yields CDR1 SNHLY and CDR2 FYNNEI. CDR3 length equals 20 residues. Germline trimming cut 4 bases from V and 0 bases from J; bases unmatched to any gene: 15. The CDR3 region has the DNA TGTGCCAGCAGTGCAACACCCTTTGAACAGGGGAGCTCCTATAATTCACCCCTCCACTTT. This translates into CASSATPFEQGSSYNSPLHF. Full variable domain (missing parts from reference TRBV2 and TRBJ1-6): EPEVTQTPSHQVTQMGQEVILRCVPISNHLYFYWYRQILGQKVEFLVSFYNNEISEKSEIFDDQFSVERPDGSNFTLKIRSTKLEDSAMYFCASSATPFEQGSSYNSPLHFGNGTRLTVT.

The V and J genes are TRBV5-6 and TRBJ2-7; 12 positions agree with TRBD2. CDR3 length equals 17 residues. V lost 4 bases and J lost 1; bases outside the gene matches: 9. Germline-derived CDR1 and CDR2 are SGHDT and YYEEEE. The CDR3 region is CASSHWTSGILSYEQYV. CDR3 bases: TGTGCCAGCAGCCATTGGACTAGCGGGATTCTGTCCTACGAGCAGTACGTC.

The rearrangement joins TRBV18 to TRBJ2-6; the D gene is possibly TRBD1 (6 bases). The germline V and J ends were trimmed by 2 bases and 0 bases, with 8 bases remaining between them. This CDR3 comprises 16 residues. Germline loops: CDR1 KGHSH, CDR2 LQKENI. The CDR3 region has the DNA TGTGCCAGCTCACCAAGGGGGAGCTCTGGGGCCAACGTCCTGACTTTC. Its translation: CASSPRGSSGANVLTF.

The chain has TRBV7-8 and TRBJ2-4; TRBD2 agrees at 14 bases. The germline gives CDR1 SGHVS, CDR2 FQNEAQ. The CDR3 runs to 18 residues. The V segment lost 5 bases and the J segment 1 base; nucleotides outside the gene matches: 7. The CDR3 here is CASSPGTSGSLAKNIQYF. The CDR3 nucleotides read TGTGCCAGCAGCCCAGGGACTAGCGGGAGTCTGGCCAAAAACATTCAGTACTTC.

This clone was counted a few times. The chain has TRBV19 and TRBJ1-2, with 8 nucleotides matching TRBD1. Germline lookup yields CDR1 LNHDA and CDR2 SQIVND (reference sequence). CDR3 length: 12 residues. The junction had 6 bases not matched to a gene; V was cut back by 7 bases and J by 8 bases. The CDR3 protein is CASTDREIGYTF. CDR3 nucleotide sequence: TGTGCCAGTACGGACAGGGAAATCGGCTACACCTTC.

This clone was observed a handful of times. The chain links TRBV4-1 to TRBJ1-6; 7 positions match TRBD1. V lost 2 bases to trimming and J lost 7 bases; unmatched junction nucleotides: 2. The CDR3 is 14 residues long. Per the germline V gene, CDR1 is MGHRA and CDR2 is YSYEKL. The CDR3 loop reads CASSQPGGNSPLHF. In DNA form, the CDR3 reads TGCGCCAGCAGCCAACCAGGGGGGAATTCACCCCTCCACTTT.

The chain combines TRBV3-1 (or the pseudogene TRBV3-2) with TRBJ1-5; tentative D call: TRBD1 (6 bases). Germline CDR1 and CDR2: LGHDT and YNNKEL (reference sequence). V was trimmed by 4 bases and J by 4 bases, leaving 8 bases between them. The CDR3 runs to 13 residues. The CDR3 nucleotides read TGTGCCAGCAGCCGGACAGTAAATCAGCCCCAGCATTTT. This encodes CASSRTVNQPQHF.

The chain links TRBV7-2 to TRBJ1-1, with D possibly matching TRBD1 (6 bases). The germline CDR1 and CDR2 sequences are SGHTA and FQGNSA. CDR3 size: 14 residues. V was trimmed by 5 bases and J by 5 bases, leaving 15 bases between them. The CDR3 DNA is TGTGCCAGCAGCCCCGACAGGCCGGGGACTGAAGCTTTCTTT. Its translation: CASSPDRPGTEAFF.

The chain links TRBV7-2 to TRBJ2-3; D is uncertain. Germline V gives CDR1 SGHTA, CDR2 FQGNSA. This CDR3 region has 15 residues. V dropped 5 bases and J dropped 6 bases, with 18 bases sitting between them. CDR3 bases: TGTGCCAGCAGCCCGTCCTACTCGCTTTGGGATACGCAGTATTTT. Translated: CASSPSYSLWDTQYF.

DNA for the CDR3: TGTGCCAGCAGTGAACCTATAGGGCGGGCAGATACGCAGTATTTT. Translation gives CASSEPIGRADTQYF. The chain employs TRBV25-1 and TRBJ2-3, with D perhaps matching TRBD2 (5 bases). Trimming stripped 2 bases from V and 4 bases from J, with 13 bases between. The germline V gene has CDR1 MGHDK and CDR2 SYGVNS. The CDR3 is 15 amino acids. Based on the CDR3 plus reference TRBV25-1 and TRBJ2-3, the full variable domain is EADIYQTPRYLVIGTGKKITLECSQTMGHDKMYWYQQDPGMELHLIHYSYGVNSTEKGDLSSESTVSRIRTEHFPLTLESARPSHTSQYLCASSEPIGRADTQYFGPGTRLTVL.

This clone was observed at least ten times. The chain employs TRBV7-9 and TRBJ2-1; D gene unclear. V was trimmed by 0 bases and J by 9 bases, leaving 6 bases between them. This CDR3 spans 12 amino acids. Germline loops: CDR1 SEHNR, CDR2 FQNEAQ (reference sequence). The CDR3: CASSLAVVEQFF. The CDR3 DNA reads TGTGCCAGCAGCTTAGCAGTAGTTGAGCAGTTCTTC. Complete variable domain (other parts from reference TRBV7-9 and TRBJ2-1): DTGVSQNPRHKITKRGQNVTFRCDPISEHNRLYWYRQTLGQGPEFLTYFQNEAQLEKSRLLSDRFSAERPKGSFSTLEIQRTEQGDSAMYLCASSLAVVEQFFGPGTRLTVL.

This clone was seen at least ten times. The chain carries TRBV24-1 and TRBJ1-4, with TRBD1 matching over 10 bases. V was pared by 9 bases and J by 6 bases, with 6 bases of the junction left unmatched. This CDR3 has 14 residues. Germline CDR1 KGHDR, CDR2 SFDVKD. The CDR3 region has the DNA TGTGCCACCTCGACAGGGGGCGAGTATGAAAAACTGTTTTTT. Translating gives CATSTGGEYEKLFF.

Details on this clone: A read error may account for a junction end that differs from germline. The chain combines TRBV6-5 with TRBJ2-2; no reliable D call. The CDR3 loop spans 14 amino acids. CDR1 and CDR2 (germline): MNHEY, SVGAGI. The CDR3: CASSYTTISGELFF. The CDR3 region has the DNA TGTGCCAGCAGTTACACTACCATTTCCGGCGAGCTGTTTTTT.

This rearrangement joins TRBV10-1 to TRBJ1-2, with 7 positions matching TRBD1. Trimming took 5 bases from V and 2 from J; bases not matched to a gene: 2. Per germline, CDR1 WNHNN and CDR2 SYGVQD (reference sequence). The CDR3 contains 13 residues. CDR3 nucleotides: TGCGCCAGCAGTCCGGGACAGAACTATGGCTACACCTTC. Its protein is CASSPGQNYGYTF.